The sequence of this T cell receptor (beta chain) was determined in a study of T cells in Graves' hyperthyroidism and ophthalmopathy. Study-wide results and caveats: Model predictions of ophthalmopathy came a median roughly 6.7 months before onset.

TCR beta CDR3 regions were amplified from RNA transcripts. The study used the HTBI primer set for a first-round RT-PCR of the TCR CDR3. TCRdb reanalysed the multiplex PCR reads using MiXCR and keeps one entry per CDR3 protein. The sample records 250,000 or so distinct CDR3 sequences, roughly 15% being singletons. The sample holds many counts of this clonotype. The antigen remains undetermined. Sequenced input: blood. The clonotype comes from a woman aged 18-29 years with Graves' ophthalmopathy.

The CDR3 region has the DNA TGCAGTGCTAGGATTGGGGGTTACGAGCAGTACTTC. Translating it yields CSARIGGYEQYF. J is TRBJ2-7 and V is TRBV20-1; possibly TRBD1 or TRBD2 for D (5 bases each). Trimming removed 3 bases from V and 4 bases from J, with 10 bases in between. The CDR3 totals 12 residues. Germline V lookup: CDR1 DFQATT, CDR2 SNEGSKA (reference sequence).